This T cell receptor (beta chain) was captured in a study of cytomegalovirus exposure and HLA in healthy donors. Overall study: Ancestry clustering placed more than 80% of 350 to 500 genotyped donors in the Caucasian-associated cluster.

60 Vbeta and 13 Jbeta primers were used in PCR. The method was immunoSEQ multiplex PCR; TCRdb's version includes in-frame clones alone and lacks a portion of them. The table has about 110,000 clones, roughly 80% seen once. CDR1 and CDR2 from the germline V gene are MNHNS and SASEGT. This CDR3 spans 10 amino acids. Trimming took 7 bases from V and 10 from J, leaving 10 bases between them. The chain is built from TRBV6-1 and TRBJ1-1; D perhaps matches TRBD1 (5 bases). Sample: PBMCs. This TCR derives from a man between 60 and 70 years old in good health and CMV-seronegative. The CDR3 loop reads CASTAGGAFF. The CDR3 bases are TGTGCCAGCACGGCGGGGGGAGCTTTCTTT.